The rows below give T cell receptor beta chains drawn from one sample of a study of T-cell memory formation after mild COVID-19. MiXCR was run by TCRdb on the 5' RACE reads, yielding one entry per CDR3 protein. The sample has under 350,000 distinct CDR3 sequences, 15% to 20% seen once. The sequenced sample consisted of PBMCs or a T cell subset sorted from them (not recorded which). These receptors were collected from a man aged 18 to 30 who had mild COVID-19 (a few samples of this study predate the infection). Cell type and time point are not known. Both conserved end residues are part of each CDR3. The D gene is left open where the match is weak. A row's size may be missing; if present it is once, few, many or a size class.

j_call: TRBJ1-1; d_call: NA; clone_size: NA; v_call: TRBV5-1; cdr3_aa: CATPGGNTEAFF; cdr3_nt: TGCGCCACCCCGGGGGGGAACACTGAAGCTTTCTTT
j_call: TRBJ2-1; d_call: NA; clone_size: NA; v_call: TRBV9; cdr3_aa: CASSDSGWGNEQFF; cdr3_nt: TGTGCCAGCAGCGATTCGGGGTGGGGGAATGAGCAGTTCTTC
j_call: TRBJ2-5; d_call: NA; clone_size: many; v_call: TRBV11-1; cdr3_aa: CASSTRETQYF; cdr3_nt: TGTGCCAGCAGCACCCGGGAGACCCAGTACTTC
j_call: TRBJ2-5; d_call: NA; clone_size: NA; v_call: TRBV5-5; cdr3_aa: CASSLWTSETQYF; cdr3_nt: TGTGCCAGCAGCTTGTGGACATCGGAGACCCAGTACTTC
j_call: TRBJ1-3; d_call: NA; clone_size: few; v_call: TRBV7-9; cdr3_aa: CAISLGAGNTIYF; cdr3_nt: TGTGCCATTTCGCTAGGAGCGGGAAACACCATATATTTT
j_call: TRBJ1-5; d_call: NA; clone_size: NA; v_call: TRBV6-2/TRBV6-3; cdr3_aa: CASSRPGWFSNQPQHF; cdr3_nt: TGTGCCAGCAGTCGCCCAGGCTGGTTTAGCAATCAGCCCCAGCATTTT
j_call: TRBJ2-7; d_call: NA; clone_size: NA; v_call: TRBV7-8; cdr3_aa: CASSPGERLREQYF; cdr3_nt: TGTGCCAGCAGCCCGGGGGAAAGGCTACGGGAGCAGTACTTC
j_call: TRBJ2-7; d_call: TRBD1; clone_size: NA; v_call: TRBV7-2; cdr3_aa: CASSHPGTGIYEQYF; cdr3_nt: TGTGCCAGCAGCCATCCCGGGACAGGGATTTACGAGCAGTACTTC
j_call: TRBJ2-1; d_call: TRBD2; clone_size: few; v_call: TRBV9; cdr3_aa: CASSVEVASGLPYNEQFF; cdr3_nt: TGTGCCAGCAGCGTAGAGGTGGCTAGCGGTCTACCGTACAATGAGCAGTTCTTC
j_call: TRBJ2-7; d_call: NA; clone_size: many; v_call: TRBV7-9; cdr3_aa: CASSPRPHEQYF; cdr3_nt: TGTGCCAGCAGCCCCCGTCCCCACGAGCAGTACTTC
j_call: TRBJ1-4; d_call: NA; clone_size: few; v_call: TRBV27; cdr3_aa: CASSRWGGEKLFF; cdr3_nt: TGTGCCAGCAGCAGGTGGGGAGGTGAAAAACTGTTTTTT
j_call: TRBJ2-5; d_call: NA; clone_size: NA; v_call: TRBV7-3; cdr3_aa: CASSFLPRGATATQYF; cdr3_nt: TGTGCCAGCAGCTTTTTACCCCGGGGGGCCACCGCGACCCAGTACTTC
j_call: TRBJ1-1; d_call: NA; clone_size: few; v_call: TRBV7-9; cdr3_aa: CASILGGLNTEAFF; cdr3_nt: TGTGCCAGCATCTTGGGCGGACTGAACACTGAAGCTTTCTTT
j_call: TRBJ2-7; d_call: NA; clone_size: many; v_call: TRBV6-5; cdr3_aa: CASSYSPTDPTEQYF; cdr3_nt: TGTGCCAGCAGTTACTCCCCGACAGACCCTACAGAGCAGTACTTC
j_call: TRBJ2-5; d_call: TRBD2; clone_size: few; v_call: TRBV7-9; cdr3_aa: CASSLPASGGPYQETQYF; cdr3_nt: TGTGCCAGCAGCTTACCGGCTAGCGGGGGACCGTACCAAGAGACCCAGTACTTC
j_call: TRBJ1-3; d_call: NA; clone_size: once; v_call: TRBV27; cdr3_aa: CASSFNGASGNTIYF; cdr3_nt: TGTGCCAGCAGTTTCAACGGGGCATCCGGAAACACCATATATTTT
j_call: TRBJ1-5; d_call: NA; clone_size: NA; v_call: TRBV9; cdr3_aa: CASSAQMDGRPQHF; cdr3_nt: TGTGCCAGCAGCGCACAAATGGACGGCCGGCCCCAGCATTTT
j_call: TRBJ1-6; d_call: TRBD1; clone_size: few; v_call: TRBV12-3/TRBV12-4; cdr3_aa: CASSLRTGGAGEGSPLHF; cdr3_nt: TGTGCCAGCAGTTTAAGGACAGGGGGCGCCGGTGAAGGGTCACCCCTCCACTTT
j_call: TRBJ1-1; d_call: NA; clone_size: NA; v_call: TRBV5-1; cdr3_aa: CASSYGTSSTEAFF; cdr3_nt: TGCGCCAGCAGTTACGGGACCAGCTCCACTGAAGCTTTCTTT
j_call: TRBJ2-1; d_call: NA; clone_size: NA; v_call: TRBV20-1; cdr3_aa: CSARQERGQFF; cdr3_nt: TGCAGTGCTAGACAGGAAAGGGGGCAGTTCTTC
j_call: TRBJ2-2; d_call: NA; clone_size: few; v_call: TRBV7-2; cdr3_aa: CASSPPWGGELFF; cdr3_nt: TGTGCCAGCAGCCCCCCCTGGGGTGGGGAGCTGTTTTTT
j_call: TRBJ2-2; d_call: NA; clone_size: many; v_call: TRBV5-1; cdr3_aa: CASSLTAGGPGELFF; cdr3_nt: TGCGCCAGCAGCTTGACGGCTGGAGGGCCCGGGGAGCTGTTTTTT
j_call: TRBJ2-1; d_call: TRBD2; clone_size: few; v_call: TRBV6-1; cdr3_aa: CATRGGHNEQFF; cdr3_nt: TGTGCCACCCGGGGGGGGCACAATGAGCAGTTCTTC
j_call: TRBJ2-3; d_call: TRBD2; clone_size: few; v_call: TRBV6-2/TRBV6-3; cdr3_aa: CASRQGLGTDTQYF; cdr3_nt: TGTGCCAGCAGGCAAGGACTAGGGACAGATACGCAGTATTTT